One and the same sample provided the 15 T cell receptor beta chains below, sequenced in a study of T cell responses to AZD1222 COVID-19 vaccine. Only in-frame clones appear in the TCRdb table, and some are missing; sequencing was by immunoSEQ multiplex PCR. The table records 89,000 or so clones, 80% to 90% of them present only once. Sequences were derived from peripheral blood, sampled on day 0 of AZD1222 vaccination. These receptors were obtained from an adult in good health.

J is TRBJ2-7 and V is TRBV4-2; 10 nucleotides match TRBD1. Germline V gene sequence: CDR1 LGHNA, CDR2 YNFKEQ. The J segment lost 3 bases and the V segment lost 3 bases, leaving 5 bases of the junction unmatched. The CDR3 spans 15 residues. The CDR3 DNA reads as TGTGCCAGCAGCCAGCCGGGACAGGGGTACTACGAGCAGTACTTC. Its translation is CASSQPGQGYYEQYF.

The chain recombines TRBV28 with TRBJ1-1; the D gene is possibly TRBD1 (5 bases). The germline V gene encodes CDR1 MDHEN and CDR2 SYDVKM. V lost 4 bases to trimming and J lost 5 bases, with 14 bases between them. The CDR3 is 14 residues long. CDR3 bases: TGTGCCAGCAGTTACGGCGCAGGGCGGACTGAAGCTTTCTTT. This translates into CASSYGAGRTEAFF.

The CDR3 coding sequence is TGTGCCAGCAGTTTCAAAATCGGACTAGCGGGAATTTCATACGAGCAGTACTTC. Translation: CASSFKIGLAGISYEQYF. The chain is built from TRBV28 and TRBJ2-7; 12 bases align to TRBD2. The CDR3 extends over 18 amino acids. The V and J ends lost 3 bases and 4 bases, in that order; junction bases with no gene match: 13. CDR1 and CDR2 (germline): MDHEN, SYDVKM.

For the CDR3, the DNA is TGTGCCAGCAGCCAGGTAAGAGGACCTTCAGCAGCTTTCTTT. Translating it yields CASSQVRGPSAAFF. The chain has TRBV3-1 (or the pseudogene TRBV3-2) and TRBJ1-1; D not resolved. Deletions cut 3 bases from V and 10 bases from J, with 18 bases between. This CDR3 has 14 residues. Germline assignment: CDR1 LGHDT and CDR2 YNNKEL (reference sequence).

The chain joins TRBV7-9 to TRBJ2-5, with TRBD1 matching over 7 bases. The CDR3 runs 15 residues. Germline loops: CDR1 SEHNR, CDR2 FQNEAQ (reference sequence). The J segment lost 2 bases and the V segment lost 3 bases, leaving 6 bases of the junction unmatched. CDR3 coding DNA: TGTGCCAGCAGCTTCCCGACAGGGAGACAAGAGACCCAGTACTTC. Translated: CASSFPTGRQETQYF.

The chain uses TRBV7-9 and TRBJ2-7; D perhaps matches TRBD1 (5 bases). CDR1 SEHNR and CDR2 FQNEAQ come from the germline V gene (reference sequence). The CDR3 loop spans 14 amino acids. Trimming removed 5 bases at V and 2 bases at J, with 13 bases between. The CDR3 DNA reads as TGTGCCAGCAGCCCGGACATCTACGCCTACGAGCAGTACTTC. Translation: CASSPDIYAYEQYF.

V gene TRBV29-1 combines with J gene TRBJ2-3, with D possibly matching TRBD2 (5 bases). The CDR3 has 14 amino acids. From germline, CDR1 is SQVTM and CDR2 ANQGSEA. Trimming removed 7 bases from V and 1 base from J, with 15 bases in between. The CDR3 bases are TGCAGCGCCGGAGGCTATACCCGCACAGATACGCAGTATTTT. Encoded protein: CSAGGYTRTDTQYF.

This clone was recorded only once. J is TRBJ1-5 and V is TRBV28; no clear D gene. CDR3 length: 12 residues. V was shortened by 6 bases and J by 5 bases, with 8 bases between the two germline ends. Germline assignment: CDR1 MDHEN and CDR2 SYDVKM. The CDR3, as DNA: TGTGCCAGCAGGCGAGGGTATCAGCCCCAGCATTTT. Amino acids: CASRRGYQPQHF.

This clone was seen just once. V is TRBV19 and J is TRBJ2-2; tentative D call: TRBD2 (5 bases). The CDR3 covers 14 residues. CDR1 and CDR2 from the germline V gene are LNHDA and SQIVND (reference sequence). The germline V and J ends were trimmed by 5 bases and 6 bases, with 13 bases remaining between them. The DNA for the CDR3 is TGTGCCAGTAGTCCCCAACTAGTCCCCGGGGAGCTGTTTTTT. Residues: CASSPQLVPGELFF.

The V call is TRBV5-1, the J call TRBJ2-1; 7 positions match TRBD2. V trimming: 4 bases; J trimming: 6 bases; junction bases outside the gene matches: 7. This CDR3 has 14 residues. CDR1 and CDR2 (germline): SGHRS, YFSETQ. In nucleotides, the CDR3 is TGCGCCAGCAGCCTTGGACTAGTGTCCAATGAGCAGTTCTTC. It specifies CASSLGLVSNEQFF.

This clone was seen a handful of times. The chain employs TRBV4-1 and TRBJ2-7; D remains unclear. The germline CDR1 and CDR2 sequences are MGHRA and YSYEKL. CDR3 size: 16 residues. V dropped 2 bases and J dropped 9 bases, with 23 bases sitting between them. The CDR3, as DNA: TGCGCCAGCAGCCAAATAAGCGCTACCCCCTTGGTTGCGCAGTACTTC. It encodes CASSQISATPLVAQYF.

The chain combines TRBV6-1 with TRBJ2-5; D remains ambiguous. V lost 0 bases and J 4 bases, leaving 9 bases between the germline ends. This CDR3 region has 14 residues. Per the germline V gene, CDR1 is MNHNS and CDR2 is SASEGT. This CDR3 reads CASSEARFGETQYF. The CDR3, as DNA: TGTGCCAGCAGTGAAGCGCGGTTCGGAGAGACCCAGTACTTC.

The rearrangement joins TRBV7-9 to TRBJ2-1; 9 bases match TRBD1. CDR3 length: 16 residues. From germline, CDR1 is SEHNR and CDR2 FQNEAQ (reference sequence). V lost 4 bases to trimming and J lost 3 bases; unmatched junction nucleotides: 7. The CDR3 nucleotides are TGTGCCAGCAGCTCCCGGACAGGGGCTGACTACAATGAGCAGTTCTTC. Its translation is CASSSRTGADYNEQFF.

The rearrangement links TRBV28 to TRBJ2-1; 7 nucleotides align to TRBD2. The CDR3 is 14 residues long. V dropped 3 bases and J dropped 9; count of bases not matched to a gene: 8. CDR1 is MDHEN and CDR2 is SYDVKM in the germline V gene. The DNA for the CDR3 is TGTGCCAGCAGTTTTGCGGGAGAACGGCGTGAGCAGTTCTTC. It codes for CASSFAGERREQFF.

The CDR3 sequence is CSALRDNTEAFF. Here the CDR3 DNA reads TGCAGCGCTCTCCGGGACAACACTGAAGCTTTCTTT. The chain uses TRBV29-1 and TRBJ1-1; possible D gene TRBD1, 5 bases. Germline V lookup: CDR1 SQVTM, CDR2 ANQGSEA. There are 12 residues in the CDR3. V was shortened by 7 bases and J by 2 bases, with 11 bases between the two germline ends.